This record looks at one T cell receptor (beta chain) sequence and its context. This entry is derived from a study of blood T cell repertoires in COVID-19. Overall study: PBMCs, B-cell-depleted T cells, or T cells were the source of the cDNA or gDNA that made up the material.

Study members were between about 18 and 95 years old and lived in roughly 24 US regions. Original processing notes: It was from reference gene primer amplification that nucleated cell counts were estimated. Data came from immunoSEQ multiplex PCR; TCRdb stores just in-frame clones and leaves some out. V and J calls plus clone size are reproduced from that table; the DNA served to infer D and trimming. The sample records about 170,000 clones, 79% being singletons. V lost 10 bases to trimming and J lost 0 bases, with 15 bases between them. Germline CDR1 reads MNHEY; CDR2 reads SVGAGI. The CDR3 runs to 15 residues.

The clonotype was recovered from a woman between 70 and 85 years old in a cohort exposed to, infected with or recovered from COVID-19 (not recorded which). The chain has TRBV6-5 and TRBJ2-2; the D gene is possibly TRBD1 (5 bases). The sequencing input was PBMCs or T cells enriched from blood (not recorded which). CDR3 sequence (DNA): TGTGCCACTTGGCCAGGGCAGGCGAACACCGGGGAGCTGTTTTTT. As protein: CATWPGQANTGELFF.